The next 21 T cell receptor beta chains were all read from a single sample in a study of CXCR3-negative and CXCR3-positive naive CD8 T cells. Study results and limitations: Higher TRB CDR3 hydrophobicity marked CXCR3-positive naive cells relative to CXCR3-negative naive cells.

These receptors lack a known antigen. 5' RACE with UMI labels generated the TRB cDNA libraries. TCRdb reprocessed the 5' RACE reads, keeping one entry per CDR3 protein, no DNA. Its table records some 140,000 distinct CDR3 sequences. What was sequenced was naive CXCR3+ CD8+ T cells from blood. Sample subset: CD45RO-CCR7+CD27+CD95- naive CD8+ T cells expressing CXCR3 (TNR3+). All receptors come from a human donor in good health. Some clones in this sample may be carry-over from other donors' samples.

The chain has TRBV6-5 and TRBJ2-2; without DNA, the TCRdb call of TRBD2 cannot be checked. The CDR3 consists of 18 residues. Germline V lookup: CDR1 MNHEY, CDR2 SVGAGI. The CDR3 region is CAISLQPGSPLFTGELFF.

The chain recombines TRBV29-1 with TRBJ2-2. The germline gives CDR1 SQVTM, CDR2 ANQGSEA. This CDR3 comprises 12 residues. This CDR3 reads CSVAGYTGELFF.

The V and J genes are TRBV28 and TRBJ2-1. The CDR3 has 14 amino acids. CDR1 and CDR2 (germline): MDHEN, SYDVKM. The CDR3 here is CASSLPDGYNEQFF. The variable domain in full, with the rest retrieved from reference TRBV28 and TRBJ2-1, is DVKVTQSSRYLVKRTGEKVFLECVQDMDHENMFWYRQDPGLGLRLIYFSYDVKMKEKGDIPEGYSVSREKKERFSLILESASTNQTSMYLCASSLPDGYNEQFFGPGTRLTVL.

The chain uses TRBV7-7 and TRBJ2-1; TCRdb's D call, TRBD1, is unchecked because there is no DNA. There are 15 residues in the CDR3. Germline CDR1 is SSHAT and CDR2 is FNYEAQ (reference sequence). CDR3 residues: CASSLTDRGYNEQFF. Supplemented by reference TRBV7-7 and TRBJ2-1, the full variable domain reads GAGVSQSPRYKVTKRGQDVTLRCDPISSHATLYWYQQALGQGPEFLTYFNYEAQPDKSGLPSDRFSAERPEGSISTLTIQRTEQRDSAMYRCASSLTDRGYNEQFFGPGTRLTVL.

The chain combines TRBV19 with TRBJ1-2; TCRdb names TRBD1, which stays unverified in the absence of DNA. Per the germline V gene, CDR1 is LNHDA and CDR2 is SQIVND (reference sequence). The CDR3 contains 12 residues. CDR3 sequence: CASSMGTSWYTF.

This chain links TRBV7-9 with TRBJ1-1; no DNA is available, so the TRBD1 call from TCRdb remains unchecked. Germline V CDR1 and CDR2: SEHNR, FQNEAQ (reference sequence). The CDR3 has 13 residues. CDR3 in amino acids: CASPLGVDTEAFF.

The chain combines TRBV7-9 with TRBJ2-1; TCRdb indicates TRBD2, and absent DNA this call remains unverified. The CDR3 consists of 15 residues. Looked up from germline, CDR1 is SEHNR and CDR2 is FQNEAQ (reference sequence). The chain's CDR3 is CASSSSGSPANEQFF.

This chain uses TRBV11-2 with TRBJ2-3; TCRdb's D call of TRBD1 is untestable without DNA. This CDR3 is built from 16 residues. Germline values: CDR1 SGHAT, CDR2 FQNNGV. CDR3 in amino acids: CASSLAPGQSLDTQYF.

V and J are TRBV12-3 or TRBV12-4 and TRBJ2-2; the TRBD1 assignment by TCRdb is unverifiable without DNA. The CDR3 runs to 14 residues. Here the CDR3 reads CASSSGQGAGELFF.

The chain recombines TRBV28 with TRBJ1-2. The CDR3 spans 13 residues. Germline CDR1 and CDR2: MDHEN and SYDVKM. The CDR3 spells CASSFQVYYGYTF.

The chain recombines TRBV20-1 with TRBJ2-7; TCRdb designates TRBD2, a call that cannot be tested without DNA. Germline CDR1 is DFQATT and CDR2 is SNEGSKA (reference sequence). The CDR3 has 12 residues. This CDR3 is CSAMGLVPEQYF.

V and J are TRBV15 and TRBJ1-5; with no DNA, the TCRdb D assignment of TRBD1 cannot be verified. CDR1 is LNHNV, CDR2 YYDKDF, per germline (reference sequence). The CDR3 is 14 amino acids. The CDR3: CATDRDRGVQPQHF. Variable domain in full (rest from reference TRBV15 and TRBJ1-5): DAMVIQNPRYQVTQFGKPVTLSCSQTLNHNVMYWYQQKSSQAPKLLFHYYDKDFNNEADTPDNFQSRRPNTSFCFLDIRSPGLGDTAMYLCATDRDRGVQPQHFGDGTRLSIL.

V and J are TRBV2 and TRBJ1-1. The CDR3 consists of 17 residues. Germline CDR1 reads SNHLY; CDR2 reads FYNNEI. The CDR3 here is CASSEPEFRRGNTEAFF.

V and J are TRBV12-3 or TRBV12-4 and TRBJ2-1; TCRdb proposes TRBD1, but this gene call is untestable without DNA. The CDR3 sequence is 15 residues long. CDR3 in amino acids: CASSPVRVSYNEQFF.

The V call is TRBV19, the J call TRBJ2-7; TCRdb's D call of TRBD1 is untestable without DNA. The V gene's germline CDR1 is LNHDA and CDR2 SQIVND (reference sequence). The CDR3 has 15 residues. CDR3 amino acids: CASKTTGTASYEQYF.

J is TRBJ2-1 and V is TRBV20-1; TCRdb indicates TRBD1, and absent DNA this call remains unverified. The CDR3 sequence is 20 residues long. Germline V gene sequence: CDR1 DFQATT, CDR2 SNEGSKA (reference sequence). The CDR3 here is CSARVLRTDLPPRDYNEQFF.

V and J are TRBV6-5 and TRBJ1-4. CDR3 length: 14 amino acids. Germline V CDR1 and CDR2: MNHEY, SVGAGI. The chain's CDR3 is CASRDPLWGEKLFF.

The rearrangement uses TRBV7-9 and TRBJ1-2; with no DNA, the TCRdb D assignment of TRBD1 cannot be verified. Germline-derived CDR1 and CDR2 are SEHNR and FQNEAQ (reference sequence). This CDR3 contains 13 residues. The CDR3 spells CASSRTGGNGYTF. The full variable domain, in which reference TRBV7-9 and TRBJ1-2 provide the parts outside the CDR3, is DTGVSQNPRHKITKRGQNVTFRCDPISEHNRLYWYRQTLGQGPEFLTYFQNEAQLEKSRLLSDRFSAERPKGSFSTLEIQRTEQGDSAMYLCASSRTGGNGYTFGSGTRLTVV.

V is TRBV6-5 and J is TRBJ2-3; TCRdb reports TRBD1, a call that lacks DNA to check it against. Per the germline V gene, CDR1 is MNHEY and CDR2 is SVGAGI. This CDR3 comprises 17 residues. Here the CDR3 reads CASSYDRWGIGTDTQYF.

The rearrangement links TRBV28 to TRBJ2-5; TCRdb picks TRBD2, but there is no DNA to check that call. Germline lookup yields CDR1 MDHEN and CDR2 SYDVKM. This CDR3 is 14 amino acids long. The CDR3: CASTGGLIGETQYF.

This chain uses TRBV13 with TRBJ2-7; TCRdb outputs TRBD2, but without DNA this stays unchecked. From germline, CDR1 is PRHDT and CDR2 FYEKMQ (reference sequence). The CDR3 runs to 16 residues. The CDR3: CASSSRRGSLLNEQYF.